These 14 T cell receptor beta chains were sequenced from one sample in a study of monozygotic twins with inflammatory bowel disease. From the 5' RACE reads, TCRdb lists one entry per CDR3 protein and no DNA. The data include 150,000 to 200,000 distinct CDR3 sequences; the top ten clones carry 2.8%. Sequencing was carried out using blood. These receptors all come from a human donor with ulcerative colitis or Crohn's disease, or a healthy co-twin of an affected twin (not recorded which).

The CDR3 sequence: CASSNGLGGYTF. V gene TRBV6-6 combines with J gene TRBJ1-2. Germline V lookup: CDR1 MNHNY, CDR2 SVGAGI (reference sequence). This CDR3 comprises 12 residues.

This chain connects TRBV10-3 to TRBJ1-1; TCRdb names TRBD1, which stays unverified in the absence of DNA. CDR3 length: 17 amino acids. CDR1 is ENHRY and CDR2 is SYGVKD in the germline V gene. The chain's CDR3 is CATQHLLNRADNTEAFF.

This chain uses TRBV25-1 with TRBJ1-2; checking the TCRdb D call of TRBD1 is not possible without DNA. This CDR3 has 15 amino acids. Germline V gene sequence: CDR1 MGHDK, CDR2 SYGVNS. CDR3 in amino acids: CASSEAGQTYHGYTF.

The chain employs TRBV6-2 or TRBV6-3 and TRBJ2-2; TCRdb reports TRBD1, a call that lacks DNA to check it against. Germline CDR1 and CDR2: MNHEY and SVGEGT. The CDR3 extends over 18 amino acids. CDR3 in amino acids: CASSYSAGAGTFTGELFF.

The V gene is TRBV12-3 or TRBV12-4, the J gene TRBJ2-7; TCRdb outputs TRBD2, but without DNA this stays unchecked. This CDR3 has 15 residues. The CDR3 loop is CASRASAGGPNEQYF.

J is TRBJ2-3 and V is TRBV5-1; the D gene TCRdb calls, TRBD1, cannot be checked with no DNA. The CDR3 consists of 15 residues. Germline loops: CDR1 SGHRS, CDR2 YFSETQ. The CDR3 reads CASSNTGDPTDTQYF. The whole variable domain, filled in from reference TRBV5-1 and TRBJ2-3, reads KAGVTQTPRYLIKTRGQQVTLSCSPISGHRSVSWYQQTPGQGLQFLFEYFSETQRNKGNFPGRFSGRQFSNSRSEMNVSTLELGDSALYLCASSNTGDPTDTQYFGPGTRLTVL.

The J gene is TRBJ1-2, the V gene TRBV4-2. This CDR3 spans 14 amino acids. Looked up from germline, CDR1 is LGHNA and CDR2 is YNFKEQ. CDR3 loop: CASSQVQVAYGYTF.

CDR3: CSAVAGLRASYEQYF. The chain uses TRBV20-1 and TRBJ2-7; the D gene TCRdb calls, TRBD2, cannot be checked with no DNA. CDR1 is DFQATT, CDR2 SNEGSKA, per germline (reference sequence). The CDR3 sequence is 15 residues long.

The V and J genes are TRBV6-1 and TRBJ2-1; TCRdb returns TRBD2, unconfirmable since there is no DNA. Germline-derived CDR1 and CDR2 are MNHNS and SASEGT. The CDR3 has 15 residues. CDR3 sequence reads: CASSRTSGSHNEQFF.

The chain couples TRBV6-1 to TRBJ1-1; TCRdb's D gene call, TRBD1, goes unchecked for lack of DNA. The CDR3 contains 14 residues. Germline V gene sequence: CDR1 MNHNS, CDR2 SASEGT. The CDR3: CASSDNRDRTEAFF.

This chain links TRBV11-2 with TRBJ2-1; TCRdb's D call, TRBD2, is unchecked because there is no DNA. Germline-derived CDR1 and CDR2 are SGHAT and FQNNGV. There are 15 residues in the CDR3. This CDR3 is CASSLRWGEANEQFF. Full variable domain (rest looked up from reference TRBV11-2 and TRBJ2-1): EAGVAQSPRYKIIEKRQSVAFWCNPISGHATLYWYQQILGQGPKLLIQFQNNGVVDDSQLPKDRFSAERLKGVDSTLKIQPAKLEDSAVYLCASSLRWGEANEQFFGPGTRLTVL.

The V call is TRBV15, the J call TRBJ1-3. Germline lookup yields CDR1 LNHNV and CDR2 YYDKDF (reference sequence). This CDR3 region has 15 residues. CDR3 in amino acids: CTTSRDYYSGNTIYF.

The chain has TRBV6-1 and TRBJ1-3; TCRdb proposes TRBD1, but this gene call is untestable without DNA. From germline, CDR1 is MNHNS and CDR2 SASEGT. CDR3 length equals 17 residues. The CDR3 region is CASSPFRTVSSGNTIYF.

This chain joins TRBV7-8 and TRBJ2-2. The V gene's germline CDR1 is SGHVS and CDR2 FQNEAQ. The CDR3 is 15 residues long. The CDR3 reads CASSLGTSYTGELFF.